This is a list of T cell receptor beta chains from one sample in a study of technical replicates of blood from a few donors. Only in-frame clones appear in the TCRdb table, and some are missing; sequencing was by immunoSEQ multiplex PCR. The table includes about 62,000 clones, about 87% detected once. The specimen was PBMCs. Receptors were obtained from a human donor in good health. Some clones in this sample may be carry-over from other donors' samples. Both conserved end residues are part of each CDR3. The order of the fields is V gene, J gene, clone size, CDR3 protein. Expanded clones are given a class, and other clones once, few, many or no size at all.

TRBV18	TRBJ2-3	.	CASSPTGTSGGTQYF
TRBV6-1	TRBJ1-6	.	CASKRRQGDNSPLHF
TRBV19	TRBJ1-6	few	CASRDSNSPLHF
TRBV9	TRBJ2-1	.	CASSVGRGRLNEQFF
TRBV19	TRBJ1-1	.	CASSIEGQTNTEAFF
TRBV5-1	TRBJ1-1	.	CASSLEGRVDTEAFF
TRBV5-6	TRBJ1-5	.	CASSLSGGPQHF
TRBV27	TRBJ2-1	.	CASSLTSGIYNEQFF
TRBV18	TRBJ1-1	.	CASSPMRDSEAFF
TRBV20-1	TRBJ2-3	.	CSAHGLDTQYF
TRBV6-6	TRBJ2-7	.	CASSYIRGTGNEQYF
TRBV7-9	TRBJ1-1	.	CASSFGTGGEAFF
TRBV5-1	TRBJ2-7	.	CASSPRTGRYYEQYF
TRBV19	TRBJ2-2	.	CASGLAGVTGELFF
TRBV14	TRBJ2-7	.	CASSPHYSGGNYEQYF
TRBV6-5	TRBJ2-7	.	CASSYSRNEQYF
TRBV29-1	TRBJ1-4	.	CSVRREEKLFF
TRBV25-1	TRBJ1-6	.	CASSTGTNNSPLHF
TRBV5-1	TRBJ2-3	.	CASSLGSSGIASTDTQYF
TRBV7-9	TRBJ2-3	.	CASSSSWRARTDTQYF
TRBV27	TRBJ1-1	.	CASSPGQGGSAEAFF
TRBV5-6	TRBJ2-4	.	CASSLGAGVVKNIQYF
TRBV13	TRBJ2-4	.	CASSPGGNIQYF
TRBV6-1	TRBJ1-1	once	CASSDREEGEAFF
TRBV7-2	TRBJ2-3	.	CASSFGVGSSRGTQYF
TRBV19	TRBJ1-5	.	CASSYAGTASNQPQHF
TRBV21-1	TRBJ1-5	.	CASRHRWRRDPQHF
TRBV7-9	TRBJ1-1	few	CASSSTVLNTEAFF
TRBV7-7	TRBJ2-7	once	CASSWTTYEQYF
TRBV7-2	TRBJ1-2	.	CASSLGGAGAIYGYTF
TRBV18	TRBJ1-5	.	CASQEGGSSNQPQHF
TRBV4-2	TRBJ2-2	.	CASSQASGGTGELFF